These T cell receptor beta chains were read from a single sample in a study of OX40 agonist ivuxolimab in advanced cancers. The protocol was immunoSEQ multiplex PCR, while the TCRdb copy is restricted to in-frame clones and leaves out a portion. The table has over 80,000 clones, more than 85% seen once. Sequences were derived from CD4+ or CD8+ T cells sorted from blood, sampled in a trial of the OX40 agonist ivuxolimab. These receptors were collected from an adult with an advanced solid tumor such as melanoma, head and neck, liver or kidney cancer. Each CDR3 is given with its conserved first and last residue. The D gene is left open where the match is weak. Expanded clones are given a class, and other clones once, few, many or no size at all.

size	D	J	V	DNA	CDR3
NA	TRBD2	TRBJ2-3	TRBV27	TGTGCCAGCAGTCGCGGACTAGCGGGAGGGCAAACGCAGTATTTT	CASSRGLAGGQTQYF
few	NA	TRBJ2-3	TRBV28	TGTGCCAGCAGGGGTTGGGGGGGCGGTCGCACAGATACGCAGTATTTT	CASRGWGGGRTDTQYF
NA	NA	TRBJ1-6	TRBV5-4	TGTGCCAGCAGCACAGCCCAAGCAGGGAGGTATTCACCCCTCCACTTT	CASSTAQAGRYSPLHF
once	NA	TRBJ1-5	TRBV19	TGTGCCAGTAGTGGAAGGAGGGGGTATCAGCCCCAGCATTTT	CASSGRRGYQPQHF
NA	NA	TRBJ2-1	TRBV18	TGTGCCAGCTCACCACCTCACAATGAGCAGTTCTTC	CASSPPHNEQFF
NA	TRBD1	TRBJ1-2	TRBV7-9	TGTGCCAGCAGTTCGGACAGGGTCAGCGGCTACACCTTC	CASSSDRVSGYTF
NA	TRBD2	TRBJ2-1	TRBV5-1	TGCGCCAGCAGCCCTTCCGGGACTAGCGGGAGTAATGAGCAGTTCTTC	CASSPSGTSGSNEQFF
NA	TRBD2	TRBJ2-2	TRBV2	TGTGCCAGCAGCGCACTAGCGGGAGGGCTCGGGGAGCTGTTTTTT	CASSALAGGLGELFF
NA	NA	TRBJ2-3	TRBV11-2	TGTGCCAGCAGCTTAGAGCTCGGCACAGATACGCAGTATTTT	CASSLELGTDTQYF
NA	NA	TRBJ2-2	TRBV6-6	TGTGCCAGCAGTTCCCACACTGGCGACGGGGAGCTGTTTTTT	CASSSHTGDGELFF
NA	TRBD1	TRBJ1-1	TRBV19	TGTGCCAGTAGTCCTACAGGGGGAGGTACTGAAGCTTTCTTT	CASSPTGGGTEAFF
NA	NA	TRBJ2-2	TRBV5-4	TGTGCCAGCAGCTCGAAGGGCAGGGACACCGGGGAGCTGTTTTTT	CASSSKGRDTGELFF
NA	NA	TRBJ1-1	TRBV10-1	TGCGCCAGCAGTAAACAGAGGAACACTGAAGCTTTCTTT	CASSKQRNTEAFF
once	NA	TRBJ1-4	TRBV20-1	TGCAGTGCCCCGTCGGAGGAAAAACTGTTTTTT	CSAPSEEKLFF
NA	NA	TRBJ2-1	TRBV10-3	TGTGCCATCGCGACCGAGTACAATGAGCAGTTCTTC	CAIATEYNEQFF
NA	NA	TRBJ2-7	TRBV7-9	TGTGCCAGCAGCTTCGAACACTACGAGCAGTACTTC	CASSFEHYEQYF
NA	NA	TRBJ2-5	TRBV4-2	TGTGCCAGCAGCCAAGGAGCTCTTTTCAGGGAGACCCAGTACTTC	CASSQGALFRETQYF
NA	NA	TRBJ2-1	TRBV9	TGTGCCAGCAGCCCAGTGGGGGCTAGCGCCGAGCAGTTCTTC	CASSPVGASAEQFF
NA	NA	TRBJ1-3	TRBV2	TGTGCCAGCGGTGGATCTGGAAACACCATATATTTT	CASGGSGNTIYF
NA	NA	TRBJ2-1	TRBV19	TGTGCCAGTAGCTCTATGGGGCCGTACAATGAGCAGTTCTTC	CASSSMGPYNEQFF
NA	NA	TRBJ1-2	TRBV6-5	TGTGCCAGCAGTTACGTCCGTACGGGTGGGGGATATGGCTACACCTTC	CASSYVRTGGGYGYTF
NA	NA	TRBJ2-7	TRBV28	TGTGCCAGCAGCACGAGGGGGTACGAGCAGTACTTC	CASSTRGYEQYF
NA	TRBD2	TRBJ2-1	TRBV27	TGTGCCAGCAGGGAACTAGCGTCAAATGAGCAGTTCTTC	CASRELASNEQFF
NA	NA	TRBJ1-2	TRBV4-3	TGCGCCAGCAGCCAAGATGGACTCTATGGCTACACCTTC	CASSQDGLYGYTF
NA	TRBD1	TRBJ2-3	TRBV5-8	TGTGCCAGCAGCCTGGGACAGGGGGCAAGAGATACGCAGTATTTT	CASSLGQGARDTQYF
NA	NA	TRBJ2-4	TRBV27	TGTGCCAGCAGTTTCATGTATGACGCCAAAAACATTCAGTACTTC	CASSFMYDAKNIQYF
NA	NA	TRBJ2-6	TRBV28	TGTGCCAGCTCTATCGGGCAGGGGGCCAACGTCCTGACTTTC	CASSIGQGANVLTF
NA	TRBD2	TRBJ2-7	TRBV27	TGTGCCAGCAGTTTAGGGACTAACTACGAGCAGTACTTC	CASSLGTNYEQYF
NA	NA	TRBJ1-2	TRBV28	TGTGCCAGCAGTTTTAATGATGGCTACACCTTC	CASSFNDGYTF
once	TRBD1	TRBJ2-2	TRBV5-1	TGCGCCAGCAGCTTGGAGACAGGGACCACCGGGGAGCTGTTTTTT	CASSLETGTTGELFF
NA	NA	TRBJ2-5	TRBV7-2	TGTGCCAGCAGCTTATATCAAGAGACCCAGTACTTC	CASSLYQETQYF
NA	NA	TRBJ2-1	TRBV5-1	TGCGCCAGCAGCTTATCCAGCGCATACAATGAGCAGTTCTTC	CASSLSSAYNEQFF
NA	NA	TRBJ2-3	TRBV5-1	TGCGCCAGCAGCTTGGCCTCCGCTAGCACAGATACGCAGTATTTT	CASSLASASTDTQYF
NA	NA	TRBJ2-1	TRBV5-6	TGTGCCAGCAGCCGGGCCCCGGGCCGGTCCTACAATGAGCAGTTCTTC	CASSRAPGRSYNEQFF
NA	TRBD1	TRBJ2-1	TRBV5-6	TGTGCCAGCAGCCCGACAGGGATTGAGCAGTTCTTC	CASSPTGIEQFF
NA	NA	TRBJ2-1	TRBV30	TGTGCCTGGAGTGTTTACAATGAGCAGTTCTTC	CAWSVYNEQFF
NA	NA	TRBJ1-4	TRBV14	TGTGCCAGCAGCCACTTAGGAGGAGGGGCCGAGGAAAAACTGTTTTTT	CASSHLGGGAEEKLFF
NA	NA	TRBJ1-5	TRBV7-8	TGTGCCAGCAGCAAGAACAGGGTCAATCAGCCCCAGCATTTT	CASSKNRVNQPQHF
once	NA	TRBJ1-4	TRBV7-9	TGTGCCAGCAGCCTACCCGCAACTAATGAAAAACTGTTTTTT	CASSLPATNEKLFF
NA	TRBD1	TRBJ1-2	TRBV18	TGTGCCAGCTCACCGAGTCCGGGACAGGGGTTTACCTATGGCTACACCTTC	CASSPSPGQGFTYGYTF
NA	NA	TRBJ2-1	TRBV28	TGTGCCAGCAGACACGAGGGGGGCTCCTACAATGAGCAGTTCTTC	CASRHEGGSYNEQFF
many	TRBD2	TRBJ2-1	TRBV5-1	TGCGCCAGCAATCCTTTCCAGGGACTAGCTAGAGATGAGCAGTTCTTC	CASNPFQGLARDEQFF
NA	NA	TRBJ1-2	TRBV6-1	TGTGCCAGCAACCGCCACGGGGAGGGAAACTATGGCTACACCTTC	CASNRHGEGNYGYTF
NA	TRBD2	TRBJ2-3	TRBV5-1	TGCGCCAGCAGCCCCACCGGGACTAGCGTAACAGATACGCAGTATTTT	CASSPTGTSVTDTQYF
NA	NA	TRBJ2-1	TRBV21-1	TGTGCCAGCAGCAAAACCGGGACTAGCGGGGGAGACTCCTACAATGAGCAGTTCTTC	CASSKTGTSGGDSYNEQFF
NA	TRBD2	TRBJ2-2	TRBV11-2	TGTGCCAGCAGCTTAGATCTCCCGGGAGGGACCGGGGAGCTGTTTTTT	CASSLDLPGGTGELFF
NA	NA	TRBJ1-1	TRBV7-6	TGTGCCAGCAGTTCGGACAGCGGCACTGAAGCTTTCTTT	CASSSDSGTEAFF
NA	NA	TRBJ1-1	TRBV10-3	TGTGCCATCAGTGAGTCGGGATTTGGGGTACGAAGCGCTGAAGCTTTCTTT	CAISESGFGVRSAEAFF
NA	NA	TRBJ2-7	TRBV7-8	TGTGCCAGCAGCTTAGGAGGCAGAGCCTACGAGCAGTACTTC	CASSLGGRAYEQYF
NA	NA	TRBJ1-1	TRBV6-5	TGTGCCAGCAGTTACGTGGGGGGAACTGAAGCTTTCTTT	CASSYVGGTEAFF
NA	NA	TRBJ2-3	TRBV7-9	TGTGCCAGCAGCCCCCGGGGGGATACGCAGTATTTT	CASSPRGDTQYF
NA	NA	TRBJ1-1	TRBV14	TGTGCCAGCAGCCAGAGCAGGCCGAACACTGAAGCTTTCTTT	CASSQSRPNTEAFF
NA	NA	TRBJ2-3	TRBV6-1	TGTGCCAGCAGTGAAGTGAAAGATACGCAGTATTTT	CASSEVKDTQYF